This TCR beta chain emerged from a study of T cell repertoires in cytomegalovirus infection. About the research overall: CMV infection plus the matching HLA type was flagged by public TCR beta signatures. Findings and limits, study-wide: There were HLA-C-restricted CMV-specific TCR beta clonotypes dominating the ex vivo response.

Concerning this clonotype itself: As yet, its antigen is unknown.

TCRdb itself ran the reads through MiXCR, one entry per CDR3 protein. Of roughly 150,000 distinct CDR3 sequences listed, 20% to 25% were seen once; the top ten hold around a quarter. The receptor was isolated from a human donor in good health (CMV status not recorded). Some clones in this sample may be carry-over from other donors' samples. Sequences were derived from CD8+ T cells from cultured PBMCs, sampled from culture after CMV antigen stimulation.

The CDR3 protein is CASSLRLGPYNEQFF. The CDR3 DNA sequence: TGTGCCAGCAGCTTACGGCTAGGGCCCTACAATGAGCAGTTCTTC. V is TRBV7-2 and J is TRBJ2-1, with D unresolved. The CDR3 contains 15 residues. CDR1 is SGHTA and CDR2 is FQGNSA in the germline V gene. The ends were cut back, 2 bases at V and 2 bases at J, with 10 bases in the middle.